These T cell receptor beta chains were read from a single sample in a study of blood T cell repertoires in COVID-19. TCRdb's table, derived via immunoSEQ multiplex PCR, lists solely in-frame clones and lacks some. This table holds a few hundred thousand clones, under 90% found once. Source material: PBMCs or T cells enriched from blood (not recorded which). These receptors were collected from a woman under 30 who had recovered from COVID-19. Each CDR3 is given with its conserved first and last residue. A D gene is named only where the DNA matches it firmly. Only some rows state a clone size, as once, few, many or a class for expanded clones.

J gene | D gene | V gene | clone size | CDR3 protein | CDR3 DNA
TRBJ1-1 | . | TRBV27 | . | CASSFGYNSGEAFF | TGTGCCAGCAGTTTTGGTTACAACAGTGGTGAAGCTTTCTTT
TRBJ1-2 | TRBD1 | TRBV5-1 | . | CASSFLGQGYHNYGYTF | TGCGCCAGCAGCTTCTTAGGACAGGGGTATCATAACTATGGCTACACCTTC
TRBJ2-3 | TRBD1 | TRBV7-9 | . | CASADREDTQYF | TGTGCCAGCGCCGACAGGGAAGATACGCAGTATTTT
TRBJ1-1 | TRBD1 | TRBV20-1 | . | CSASNGQGGTEAFF | TGCAGTGCTAGTAATGGACAGGGGGGGACTGAAGCTTTCTTT
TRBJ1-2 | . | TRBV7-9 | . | CASSLAGAGGYTF | TGTGCCAGCAGCTTAGCGGGGGCAGGGGGCTACACCTTC
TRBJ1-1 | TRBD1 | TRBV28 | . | CASSLSGTGAFF | TGTGCCAGCAGTTTATCCGGGACAGGGGCTTTCTTT
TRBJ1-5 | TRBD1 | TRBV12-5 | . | CASARQGGEDQPQHF | TGTGCTAGTGCCCGACAGGGGGGCGAAGATCAGCCCCAGCATTTT
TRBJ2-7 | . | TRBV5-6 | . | CASSLDRESSWQYF | TGTGCCAGCAGCTTGGACAGGGAGTCTTCATGGCAGTACTTC
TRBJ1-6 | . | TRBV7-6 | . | CASSSRTALNSPLHF | TGTGCCAGCAGCTCCAGGACAGCCTTAAATTCACCCCTCCACTTT
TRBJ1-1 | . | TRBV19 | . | CASSIETGFEAFF | TGTGCCAGTAGTATAGAGACAGGCTTTGAAGCTTTCTTT
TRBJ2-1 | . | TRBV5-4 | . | CASSLRAGQGNEQFF | TGTGCCAGCAGCTTGAGAGCCGGCCAGGGGAATGAGCAGTTCTTC
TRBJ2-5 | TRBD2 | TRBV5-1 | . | CASSLFVAGGDETQYF | TGCGCCAGCAGCTTGTTCGTAGCGGGGGGGGACGAGACCCAGTACTTC
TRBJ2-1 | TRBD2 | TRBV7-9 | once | CASSLYRLADYNEQFF | TGTGCCAGCAGCTTATATCGGCTAGCGGACTACAATGAGCAGTTCTTC
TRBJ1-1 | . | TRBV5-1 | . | CASSLGGSGERTEAFF | TGCGCCAGCAGCTTGGGGGGTTCAGGGGAGCGGACTGAAGCTTTCTTT
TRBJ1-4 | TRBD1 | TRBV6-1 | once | CASSDRGPPTNEKLFF | TGTGCCAGCAGTGACAGGGGGCCACCAACTAATGAAAAACTGTTTTTT
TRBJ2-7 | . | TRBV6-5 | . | CASRYFGKGLSYEQYF | TGTGCCAGCAGGTACTTCGGGAAAGGCCTATCCTACGAGCAGTACTTC
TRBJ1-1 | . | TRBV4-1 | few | CASSQGSENTEAFF | TGCGCCAGCAGCCAAGGGTCAGAGAACACTGAAGCTTTCTTT
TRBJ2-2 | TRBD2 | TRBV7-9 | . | CASSPSSGRAHGELFF | TGTGCCAGCAGCCCCTCTAGCGGGAGGGCCCACGGGGAGCTGTTTTTT
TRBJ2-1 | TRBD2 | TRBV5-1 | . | CASSYSGSTGNEQFF | TGCGCCAGCAGCTATAGCGGGAGTACCGGTAATGAGCAGTTCTTC
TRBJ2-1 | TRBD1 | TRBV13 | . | CASSPGHTGTGSNEQFF | TGTGCCAGCAGCCCAGGGCATACCGGGACAGGGTCTAATGAGCAGTTCTTC
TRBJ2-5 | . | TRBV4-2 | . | CASSQEVSVQTQYF | TGTGCCAGCAGCCAAGAAGTCTCGGTCCAGACCCAGTACTTC
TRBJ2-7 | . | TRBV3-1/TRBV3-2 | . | CASSQVGGTAEYF | TGTGCCAGCAGCCAAGTGGGGGGAACGGCAGAGTACTTC